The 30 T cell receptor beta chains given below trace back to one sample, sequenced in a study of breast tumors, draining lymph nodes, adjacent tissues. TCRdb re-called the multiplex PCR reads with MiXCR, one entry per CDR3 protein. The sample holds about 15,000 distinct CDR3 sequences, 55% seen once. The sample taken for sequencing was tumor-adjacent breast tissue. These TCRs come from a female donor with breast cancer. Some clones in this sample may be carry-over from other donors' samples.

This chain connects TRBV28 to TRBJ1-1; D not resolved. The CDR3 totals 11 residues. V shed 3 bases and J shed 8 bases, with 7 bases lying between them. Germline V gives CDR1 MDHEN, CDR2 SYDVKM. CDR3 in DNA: TGTGCCAGCAGTTTGACTGGGGAAGCTTTCTTT. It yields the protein CASSLTGEAFF.

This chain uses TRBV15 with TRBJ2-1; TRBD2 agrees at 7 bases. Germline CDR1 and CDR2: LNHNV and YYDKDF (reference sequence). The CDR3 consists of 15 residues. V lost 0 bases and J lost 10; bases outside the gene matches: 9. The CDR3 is CATSRDLGGGREQFF. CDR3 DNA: TGTGCCACCAGCAGAGATCTCGGGGGAGGGCGCGAGCAGTTCTTC.

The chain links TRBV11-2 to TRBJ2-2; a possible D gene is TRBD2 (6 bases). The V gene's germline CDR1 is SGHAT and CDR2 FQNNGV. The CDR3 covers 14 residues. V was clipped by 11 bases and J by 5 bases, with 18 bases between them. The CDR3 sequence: CAPKWGDETGELFF. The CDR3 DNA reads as TGTGCCCCCAAGTGGGGGGATGAAACCGGGGAGCTGTTTTTT.

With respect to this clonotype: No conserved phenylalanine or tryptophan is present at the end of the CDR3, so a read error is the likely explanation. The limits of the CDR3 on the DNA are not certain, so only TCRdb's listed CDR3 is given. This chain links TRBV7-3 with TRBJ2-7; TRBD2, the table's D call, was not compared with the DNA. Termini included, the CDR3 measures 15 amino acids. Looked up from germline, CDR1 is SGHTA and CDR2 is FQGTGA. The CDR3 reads CASSPTGLAGEERRG.

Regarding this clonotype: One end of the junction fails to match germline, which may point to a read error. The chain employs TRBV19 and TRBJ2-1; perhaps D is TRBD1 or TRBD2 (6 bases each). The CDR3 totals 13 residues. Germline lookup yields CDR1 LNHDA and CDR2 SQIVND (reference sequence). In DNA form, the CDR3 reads TGTGCCAGTAAGAGGGGGGCCGGGAATGAGCAGTCCTTC. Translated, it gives CASKRGAGNEQSF.

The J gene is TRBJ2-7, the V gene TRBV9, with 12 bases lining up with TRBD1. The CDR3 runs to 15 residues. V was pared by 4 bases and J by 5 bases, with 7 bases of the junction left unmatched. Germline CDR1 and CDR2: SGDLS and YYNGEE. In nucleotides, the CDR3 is TGTGCCAGCAGCTCAGAAGGGACAGGGGGCGACGAGCAGTACTTC. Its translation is CASSSEGTGGDEQYF.

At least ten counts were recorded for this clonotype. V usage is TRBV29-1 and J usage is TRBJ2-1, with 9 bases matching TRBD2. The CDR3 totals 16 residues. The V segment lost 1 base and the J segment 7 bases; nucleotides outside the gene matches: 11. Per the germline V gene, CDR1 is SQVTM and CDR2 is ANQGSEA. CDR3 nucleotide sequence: TGCAGCGTTGAAGGGGGAGCGGGGGGCCCTCAGAATGAGCAGTTCTTC. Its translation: CSVEGGAGGPQNEQFF.

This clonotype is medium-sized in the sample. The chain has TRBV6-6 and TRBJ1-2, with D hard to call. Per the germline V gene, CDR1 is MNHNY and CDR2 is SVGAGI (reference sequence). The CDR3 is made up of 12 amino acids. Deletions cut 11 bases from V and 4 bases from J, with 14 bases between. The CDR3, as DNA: TGTGCCTTACACACCAGGACCTATGGCTACACCTTC. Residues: CALHTRTYGYTF.

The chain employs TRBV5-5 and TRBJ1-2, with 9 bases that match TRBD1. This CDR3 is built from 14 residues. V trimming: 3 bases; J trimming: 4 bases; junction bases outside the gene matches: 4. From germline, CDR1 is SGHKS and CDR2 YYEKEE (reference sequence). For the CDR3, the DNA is TGTGCCAGCAGCTCCCGGGACAGGGCCTATGGCTACACCTTC. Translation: CASSSRDRAYGYTF.

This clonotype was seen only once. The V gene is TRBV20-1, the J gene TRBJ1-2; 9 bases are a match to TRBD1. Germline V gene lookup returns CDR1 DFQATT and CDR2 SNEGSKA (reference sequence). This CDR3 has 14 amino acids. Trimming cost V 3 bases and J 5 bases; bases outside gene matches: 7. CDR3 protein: CSASPFDRGYGYTF. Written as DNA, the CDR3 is TGCAGTGCTAGCCCTTTCGACAGGGGGTATGGCTACACCTTC.

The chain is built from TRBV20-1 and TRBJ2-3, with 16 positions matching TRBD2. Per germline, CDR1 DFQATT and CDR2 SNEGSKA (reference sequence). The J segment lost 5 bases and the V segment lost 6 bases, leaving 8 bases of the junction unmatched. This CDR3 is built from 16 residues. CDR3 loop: CSAAGTSGGAGDTQYF. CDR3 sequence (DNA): TGCAGTGCAGCGGGGACTAGCGGGGGGGCGGGAGATACGCAGTATTTT.

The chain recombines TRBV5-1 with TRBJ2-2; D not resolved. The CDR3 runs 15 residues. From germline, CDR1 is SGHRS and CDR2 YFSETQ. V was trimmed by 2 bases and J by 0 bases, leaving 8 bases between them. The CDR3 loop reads CASSLSQTNTGELFF. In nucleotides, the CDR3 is TGCGCCAGCAGCTTAAGTCAGACGAACACCGGGGAGCTGTTTTTT.

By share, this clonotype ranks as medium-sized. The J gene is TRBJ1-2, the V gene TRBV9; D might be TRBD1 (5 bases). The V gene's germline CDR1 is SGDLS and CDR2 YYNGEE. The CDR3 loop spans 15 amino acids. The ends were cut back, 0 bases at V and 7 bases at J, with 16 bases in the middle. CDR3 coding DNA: TGTGCCAGCAGCGTAGACGGGGGGTACCTATCTGGCTACACCTTC. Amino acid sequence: CASSVDGGYLSGYTF.

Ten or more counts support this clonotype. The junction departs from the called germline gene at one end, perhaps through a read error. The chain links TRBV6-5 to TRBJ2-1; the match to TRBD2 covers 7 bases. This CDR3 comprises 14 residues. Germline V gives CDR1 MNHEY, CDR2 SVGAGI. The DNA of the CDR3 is TGTGCCAGCAGTCACTCCCCACGGGGGGATGAGCAGTTCTTC. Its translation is CASSHSPRGDEQFF.

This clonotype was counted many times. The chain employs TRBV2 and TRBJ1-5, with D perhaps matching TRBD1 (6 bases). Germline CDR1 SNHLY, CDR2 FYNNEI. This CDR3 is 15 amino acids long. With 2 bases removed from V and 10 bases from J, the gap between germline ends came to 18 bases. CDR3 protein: CASSERWGASNPQHF. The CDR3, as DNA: TGTGCCAGCAGTGAACGGTGGGGGGCTAGTAATCCCCAGCATTTT.

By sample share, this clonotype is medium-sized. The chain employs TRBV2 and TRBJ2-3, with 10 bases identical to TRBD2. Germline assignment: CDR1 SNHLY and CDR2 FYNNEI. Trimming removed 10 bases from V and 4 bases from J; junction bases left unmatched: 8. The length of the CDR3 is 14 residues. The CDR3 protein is CATERGGVPDTQYF. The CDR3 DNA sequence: TGTGCCACGGAGCGGGGGGGCGTGCCAGATACGCAGTATTTT.

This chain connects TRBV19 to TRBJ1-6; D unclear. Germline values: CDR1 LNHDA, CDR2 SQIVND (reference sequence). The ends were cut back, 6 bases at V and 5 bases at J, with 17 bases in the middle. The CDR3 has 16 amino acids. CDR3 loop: CASSPTGPRDNSPLHF. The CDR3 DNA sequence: TGTGCCAGTAGCCCGACTGGTCCCCGGGATAATTCACCCCTCCACTTT.

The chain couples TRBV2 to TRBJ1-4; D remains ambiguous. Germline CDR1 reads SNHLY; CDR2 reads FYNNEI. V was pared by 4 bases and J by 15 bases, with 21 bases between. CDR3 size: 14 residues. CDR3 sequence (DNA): TGTGCCAGCAGTGTGGATGGGAGACTCTCAATGATGTTTTTT. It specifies CASSVDGRLSMMFF. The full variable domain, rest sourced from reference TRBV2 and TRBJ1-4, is EPEVTQTPSHQVTQMGQEVILRCVPISNHLYFYWYRQILGQKVEFLVSFYNNEISEKSEIFDDQFSVERPDGSNFTLKIRSTKLEDSAMYFCASSVDGRLSMMFFGSGTQLSVL.

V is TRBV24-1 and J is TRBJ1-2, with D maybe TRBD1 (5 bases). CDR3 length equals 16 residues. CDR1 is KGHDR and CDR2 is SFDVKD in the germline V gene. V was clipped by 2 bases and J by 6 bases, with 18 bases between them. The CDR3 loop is CATSDSTQSRVHGYTF. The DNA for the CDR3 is TGTGCCACCAGTGATTCCACCCAGAGCAGGGTCCATGGCTACACCTTC.

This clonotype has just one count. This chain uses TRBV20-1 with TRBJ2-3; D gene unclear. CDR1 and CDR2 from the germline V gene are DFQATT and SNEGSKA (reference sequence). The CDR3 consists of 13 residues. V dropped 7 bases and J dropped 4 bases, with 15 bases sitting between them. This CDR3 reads CSVGRGFADTQYF. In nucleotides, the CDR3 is TGCAGTGTGGGCCGAGGATTCGCAGATACGCAGTATTTT.

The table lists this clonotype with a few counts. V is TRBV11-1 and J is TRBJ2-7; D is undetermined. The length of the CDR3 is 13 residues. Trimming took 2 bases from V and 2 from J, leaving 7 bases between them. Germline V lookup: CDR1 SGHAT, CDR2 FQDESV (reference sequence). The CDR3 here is CASSLSDPYEQYF. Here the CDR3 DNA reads TGTGCCAGCAGCTTAAGCGACCCCTACGAGCAGTACTTC.

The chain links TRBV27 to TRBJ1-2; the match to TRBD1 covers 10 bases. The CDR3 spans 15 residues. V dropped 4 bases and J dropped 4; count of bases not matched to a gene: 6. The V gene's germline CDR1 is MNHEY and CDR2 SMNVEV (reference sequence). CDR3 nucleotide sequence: TGTGCCAGCAGTTCCGGGACAGGGGACCTCTATGGCTACACCTTC. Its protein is CASSSGTGDLYGYTF.

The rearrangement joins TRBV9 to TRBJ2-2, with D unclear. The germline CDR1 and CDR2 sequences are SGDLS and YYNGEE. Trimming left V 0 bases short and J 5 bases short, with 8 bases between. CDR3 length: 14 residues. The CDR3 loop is CASSVGVWTGELFF. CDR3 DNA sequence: TGTGCCAGCAGCGTAGGGGTTTGGACCGGGGAGCTGTTTTTT. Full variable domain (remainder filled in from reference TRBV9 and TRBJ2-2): DSGVTQTPKHLITATGQRVTLRCSPRSGDLSVYWYQQSLDQGLQFLIQYYNGEERAKGNILERFSAQQFPDLHSELNLSSLELGDSALYFCASSVGVWTGELFFGEGSRLTVL.

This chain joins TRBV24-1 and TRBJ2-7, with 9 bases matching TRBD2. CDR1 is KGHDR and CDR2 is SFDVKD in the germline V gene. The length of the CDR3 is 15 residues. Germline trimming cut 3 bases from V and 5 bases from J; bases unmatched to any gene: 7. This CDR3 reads CATSDPSGRNHEQYF. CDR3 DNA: TGTGCCACCAGTGATCCAAGCGGGAGGAACCACGAGCAGTACTTC.

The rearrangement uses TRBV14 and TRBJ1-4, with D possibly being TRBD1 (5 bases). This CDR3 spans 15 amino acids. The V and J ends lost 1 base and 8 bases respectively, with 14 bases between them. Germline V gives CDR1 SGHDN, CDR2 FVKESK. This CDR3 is CASSQGYGGGEKLFF. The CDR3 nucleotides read TGTGCCAGCAGCCAAGGTTATGGGGGAGGAGAAAAACTGTTTTTT.

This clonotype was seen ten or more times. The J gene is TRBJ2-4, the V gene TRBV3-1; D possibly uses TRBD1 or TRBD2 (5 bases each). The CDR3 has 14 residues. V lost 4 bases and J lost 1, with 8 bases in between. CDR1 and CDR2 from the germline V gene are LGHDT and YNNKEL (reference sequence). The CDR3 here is CASSRGGAKNIQYF. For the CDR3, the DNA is TGTGCCAGCAGCCGGGGCGGGGCCAAAAACATTCAGTACTTC.

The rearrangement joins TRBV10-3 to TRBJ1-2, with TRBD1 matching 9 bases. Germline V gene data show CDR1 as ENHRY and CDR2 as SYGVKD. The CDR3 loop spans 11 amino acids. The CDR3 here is CAKDRGYGYTF. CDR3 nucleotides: TGTGCTAAAGACAGGGGGTATGGCTACACCTTC.

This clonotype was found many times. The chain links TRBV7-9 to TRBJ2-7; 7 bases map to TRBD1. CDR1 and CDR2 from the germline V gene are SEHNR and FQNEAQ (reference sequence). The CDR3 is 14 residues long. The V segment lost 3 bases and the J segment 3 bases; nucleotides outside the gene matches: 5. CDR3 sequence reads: CASSFGTENYEQYF. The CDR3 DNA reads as TGTGCCAGCAGCTTCGGGACAGAAAACTACGAGCAGTACTTC.

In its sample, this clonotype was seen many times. Here the CDR3 reads CASSHTGSNTEAFF. In DNA, the CDR3 is TGTGCCAGCAGCCATACAGGGTCGAACACTGAAGCTTTCTTT. The chain links TRBV3-1 to TRBJ1-1; D is perhaps TRBD1 (6 bases). The CDR3 loop spans 14 amino acids. V dropped 3 bases and J dropped 1 base, with 9 bases sitting between them. Germline lookup yields CDR1 LGHDT and CDR2 YNNKEL (reference sequence).

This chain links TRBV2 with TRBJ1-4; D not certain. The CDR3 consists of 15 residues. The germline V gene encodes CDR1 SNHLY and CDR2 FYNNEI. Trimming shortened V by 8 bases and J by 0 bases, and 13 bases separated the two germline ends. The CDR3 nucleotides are TGTGCCAGCCAGGCCGGTTTTTCAACTAATGAAAAACTGTTTTTT. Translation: CASQAGFSTNEKLFF.